The 16 T cell receptor beta chains reported below all come from one sample, sequenced in a study of T-cell reconstitution after alpha-beta-depleted transplantation in children. Unique molecular identifiers were used in preparing the TCRbeta library. TCRdb reprocessed the PCR reads with MiXCR, giving one entry per CDR3 protein. Among a few hundred thousand distinct CDR3 sequences listed, approximately 30% were seen once. The material sequenced was PBMCs, taken before TCRalphabeta/CD19-depleted stem cell transplant. Receptors originate from a boy younger than two with Wiskott-Aldrich syndrome, due to receive a stem cell transplant.

V usage is TRBV21-1 and J usage is TRBJ2-1; the table's D call TRBD2 went unverified against the DNA. TRBV21-1 represents a pseudogene. The CDR3 is made up of 15 amino acids. This chain's CDR3 is CASGEASGNDNEQFF. CDR3 DNA sequence: TGTGCCAGCGGTGAGGCTAGCGGGAACGACAATGAGCAGTTCTTC.

The chain couples TRBV5-1 to TRBJ1-6, with D hard to call. Trimming left V 2 bases short and J 9 bases short, with 15 bases between. Per germline, CDR1 SGHRS and CDR2 YFSETQ. CDR3 size: 15 residues. The CDR3: CASSFTQAEISPLHF. The CDR3 DNA reads TGCGCCAGCAGCTTCACTCAGGCTGAGATTTCACCCCTCCACTTT.

The chain joins TRBV27 to TRBJ1-6, with D possibly being TRBD1 (6 bases). The CDR3 length is 15 residues. Trimming pared 6 bases from V and 9 bases from J, leaving 18 bases between. CDR1 is MNHEY, CDR2 SMNVEV, per germline (reference sequence). In DNA form, the CDR3 reads TGTGCCAGCAGCCGACCACAGGGCGCTGGTTCACCCCTCCACTTT. Its protein is CASSRPQGAGSPLHF.

V gene TRBV20-1 combines with J gene TRBJ1-2, with D hard to call. Per germline, CDR1 DFQATT and CDR2 SNEGSKA (reference sequence). The CDR3 is 13 residues long. With 5 bases removed from V and 0 bases from J, the gap between germline ends came to 10 bases. Here the CDR3 DNA reads TGCAGTGCTTGGGCAGCAGCTAACTATGGCTACACCTTC. Residues: CSAWAAANYGYTF.

In this sample, this clonotype turned up a few times. The chain employs TRBV12-3 or TRBV12-4 and TRBJ2-3, with TRBD2 identical over 7 bases. The CDR3 totals 15 residues. V was pared by 2 bases and J by 1 base, with 3 bases of the junction left unmatched. The CDR3 region has the DNA TGTGCCAGCAGTTTAATAGCGGGCGGCACAGATACGCAGTATTTT. Protein: CASSLIAGGTDTQYF.

The chain joins TRBV5-1 to TRBJ2-7, with 8 nucleotides matching TRBD1. The germline CDR1 and CDR2 sequences are SGHRS and YFSETQ. V dropped 0 bases and J dropped 3; count of bases not matched to a gene: 5. The CDR3 covers 15 residues. The CDR3 here is CASSLASGQGYEQYF. In DNA form, the CDR3 reads TGCGCCAGCAGCTTGGCCTCCGGACAGGGCTACGAGCAGTACTTC.

This clonotype was observed at least ten times. The chain carries TRBV5-1 and TRBJ2-3; unclear D gene. V lost 2 bases, J lost 2 bases, and 0 bases lay in between. The CDR3 sequence is 11 residues long. Per germline, CDR1 SGHRS and CDR2 YFSETQ. Here the CDR3 DNA reads TGCGCCAGCAGCTTCACAGATACGCAGTATTTT. Translating gives CASSFTDTQYF.

This clonotype occurred a few times. This chain links TRBV5-1 with TRBJ2-3; no firm D call. This CDR3 contains 15 residues. V lost 0 bases, J lost 0 bases, and 8 bases lay in between. Germline assignment: CDR1 SGHRS and CDR2 YFSETQ. The CDR3 here is CASSLDISSTDTQYF. The CDR3 coding sequence is TGCGCCAGCAGCTTGGATATCAGTAGCACAGATACGCAGTATTTT.

The chain couples TRBV3-1 to TRBJ1-6; no clear D gene. V shed 3 bases and J shed 7 bases, with 19 bases lying between them. The CDR3 length is 17 residues. Per germline, CDR1 LGHDT and CDR2 YNNKEL (reference sequence). In DNA, the CDR3 is TGTGCCAGCAGCCATAATTTAGGAGGCAGCTTCAATTCACCCCTCCACTTT. Its translation: CASSHNLGGSFNSPLHF. The complete variable domain, with remaining parts taken from reference TRBV3-1 and TRBJ1-6, reads DTAVSQTPKYLVTQMGNDKSIKCEQNLGHDTMYWYKQDSKKFLKIMFSYNNKELIINETVPNRFSPKSPDKAHLNLHINSLELGDSAVYFCASSHNLGGSFNSPLHFGNGTRLTVT.

The chain has TRBV12-3 or TRBV12-4 and TRBJ2-1; possible D gene TRBD1, 6 bases. V was cut by 3 bases and J by 15 bases, with 18 bases left in between. This CDR3 contains 13 residues. CDR3 nucleotides: TGTGCCAGCAGTTTTGACGGGCCGGGACATCGGTTCTTC. It specifies CASSFDGPGHRFF.

The rearrangement uses TRBV5-1 and TRBJ2-1; 7 bases map to TRBD2. Losses at the gene ends were 0 bases for V and 3 bases for J; bases not matched to a gene: 3. The CDR3 consists of 15 residues. In germline, CDR1 is SGHRS, CDR2 YFSETQ. CDR3 residues: CASSLVSGDYNEQFF. In DNA, the CDR3 is TGCGCCAGCAGCTTGGTCAGCGGGGACTACAATGAGCAGTTCTTC.

There are a few counts of this clonotype. J is TRBJ2-7 and V is TRBV12-3 or TRBV12-4; D call uncertain. V was pared by 1 base and J by 6 bases, with 10 bases between. This CDR3 is built from 13 residues. In DNA, the CDR3 is TGTGCCAGCAGTTTAGTAAACGGCGGCGAGCAGTACTTC. Translation: CASSLVNGGEQYF.

This sequence joins TRBV20-1 and TRBJ2-7; perhaps TRBD1 as D (6 bases). Germline CDR1 and CDR2: DFQATT and SNEGSKA (reference sequence). The CDR3 consists of 13 residues. Trimming took off 3 bases at V and 0 bases at J, with 9 bases between the two ends. CDR3 coding DNA: TGCAGTGCTAGCCGGGACACCTCCTACGAGCAGTACTTC. It specifies CSASRDTSYEQYF.

This clonotype was counted only a few times. The chain employs TRBV20-1 and TRBJ2-1, with 10 bases aligning to TRBD2. Germline V gives CDR1 DFQATT, CDR2 SNEGSKA (reference sequence). The V segment lost 2 bases and the J segment 11 bases; nucleotides outside the gene matches: 0. There are 11 residues in the CDR3. The CDR3 here is CSARTSGKQFF. CDR3 DNA: TGCAGTGCTAGAACTAGCGGGAAGCAGTTCTTC.

The chain combines TRBV5-1 with TRBJ2-1; no reliable D call. The germline CDR1 and CDR2 sequences are SGHRS and YFSETQ. Trimming took 2 bases from V and 2 from J, leaving 11 bases between them. The CDR3 length is 15 residues. CDR3 bases: TGCGCCAGCAGCTTATGGTCTTTTGCCTACAATGAGCAGTTCTTC. As protein: CASSLWSFAYNEQFF.

V is TRBV5-1 and J is TRBJ2-5, with a weak D call TRBD1 (6 bases). Germline-derived CDR1 and CDR2 are SGHRS and YFSETQ. Trimming took off 0 bases at V and 1 base at J, with 7 bases between the two ends. CDR3 length: 14 residues. The CDR3 spells CASSLVDSQETQYF. CDR3 coding DNA: TGCGCCAGCAGCTTGGTGGACAGCCAAGAGACCCAGTACTTC.